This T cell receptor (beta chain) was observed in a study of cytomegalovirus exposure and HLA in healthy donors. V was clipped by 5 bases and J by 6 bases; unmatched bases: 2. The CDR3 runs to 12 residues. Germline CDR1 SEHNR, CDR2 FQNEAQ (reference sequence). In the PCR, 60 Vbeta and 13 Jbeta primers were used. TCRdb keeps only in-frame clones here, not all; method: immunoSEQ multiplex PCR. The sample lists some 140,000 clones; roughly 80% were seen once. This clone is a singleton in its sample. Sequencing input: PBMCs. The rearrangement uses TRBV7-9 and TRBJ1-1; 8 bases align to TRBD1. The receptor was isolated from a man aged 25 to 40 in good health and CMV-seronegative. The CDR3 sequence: CASSAQGAEAFF. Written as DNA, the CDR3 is TGTGCCAGCAGCGCACAGGGGGCTGAAGCTTTCTTT. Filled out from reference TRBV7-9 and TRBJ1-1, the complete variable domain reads DTGVSQNPRHKITKRGQNVTFRCDPISEHNRLYWYRQTLGQGPEFLTYFQNEAQLEKSRLLSDRFSAERPKGSFSTLEIQRTEQGDSAMYLCASSAQGAEAFFGQGTRLTVV.